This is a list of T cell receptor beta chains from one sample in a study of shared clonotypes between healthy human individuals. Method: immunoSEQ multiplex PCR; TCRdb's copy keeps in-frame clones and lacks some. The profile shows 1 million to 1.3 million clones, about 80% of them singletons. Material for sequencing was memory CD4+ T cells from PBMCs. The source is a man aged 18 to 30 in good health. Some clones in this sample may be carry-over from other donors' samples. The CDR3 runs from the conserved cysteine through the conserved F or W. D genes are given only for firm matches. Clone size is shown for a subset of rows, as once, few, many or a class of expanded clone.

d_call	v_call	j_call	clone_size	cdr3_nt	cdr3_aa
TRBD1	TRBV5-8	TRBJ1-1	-	TGTGCCAGCAGCTTGCTAGGGGGCGACACTGAAGCTTTCTTT	CASSLLGGDTEAFF
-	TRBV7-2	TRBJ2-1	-	TGTGCCAGCAGCTTAGGCCTAGCGCCTTACAATGAGCAGTTCTTC	CASSLGLAPYNEQFF
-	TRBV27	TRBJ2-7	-	TGTGCCAGCAGCCCTACTACCTTGGGGGTTTGGCGGTACTTC	CASSPTTLGVWRYF
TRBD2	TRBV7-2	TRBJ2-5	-	TGTGCCAGCAGCTTTGGACTAGCGGGAGATAAAGAGACCCAGTACTTC	CASSFGLAGDKETQYF
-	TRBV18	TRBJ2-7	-	TGTGCCAGCTCACCTGGGTCAGGGGCGATCTACGAGCAGTACTTC	CASSPGSGAIYEQYF
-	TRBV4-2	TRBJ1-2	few	TGTGCCAGCAGCCAATTAGGACTTGATGGCGGCTACACCTTC	CASSQLGLDGGYTF
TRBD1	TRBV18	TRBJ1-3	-	TGTGCCAGCTCACCCCCAGGGGGATACACTGGAAACACCATATATTTT	CASSPPGGYTGNTIYF
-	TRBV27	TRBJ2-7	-	TGTGCCAGCAGTTCTAGTCGATGGAACTCCTACGAGCAGTACTTC	CASSSSRWNSYEQYF
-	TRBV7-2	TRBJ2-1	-	TGTGCCAGCAGCCCGGAGGTAGAGCAGTTCTTC	CASSPEVEQFF
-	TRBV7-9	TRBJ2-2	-	TGTGCCAGCAGGATTAGCGGGAACACCGGGGAGCTGTTTTTT	CASRISGNTGELFF
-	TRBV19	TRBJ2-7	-	TGTGCCAGTTTGGACAGAAACTCCTACGAGCAGTACTTC	CASLDRNSYEQYF
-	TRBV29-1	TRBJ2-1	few	TGCAGCGCACTAGGGTCCTTCTCCTACAATGAGCAGTTCTTC	CSALGSFSYNEQFF
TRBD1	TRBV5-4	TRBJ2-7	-	TGTGCCAGCAGCGCGGGACAGGGCTACGAGCAGTACTTC	CASSAGQGYEQYF
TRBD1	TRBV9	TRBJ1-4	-	TGTGCCAGCAGCACGCTGGGACAGGGTGGTGAAAAACTGTTTTTT	CASSTLGQGGEKLFF
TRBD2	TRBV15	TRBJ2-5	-	TGTGCCACCAGCACAACTAGCGGGAGAAAGGCGGAGACCCAGTACTTC	CATSTTSGRKAETQYF
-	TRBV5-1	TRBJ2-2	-	TGCGCCAGCAGCTTGGCGGGGGTCCGCGCCACCGGGGAGCTGTTTTTT	CASSLAGVRATGELFF
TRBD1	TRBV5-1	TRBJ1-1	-	TGCGCCAGCACACAGGGGGGGAGTACTGAAGCTTTCTTT	CASTQGGSTEAFF
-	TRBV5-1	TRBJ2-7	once	TGCGCCAGCAGCTTGCTTGGGACTGCGTCCTACGAGCAGTACTTC	CASSLLGTASYEQYF
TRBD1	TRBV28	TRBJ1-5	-	TGTGCCAGCAGTTCGCCCGGGACAGGGGGATTCGGGACCCCCAATCAGCCCCAGCATTTT	CASSSPGTGGFGTPNQPQHF
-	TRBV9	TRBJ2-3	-	TGTGCCAGCAGCTTCACCCTCTCACATACGCAGTATTTT	CASSFTLSHTQYF
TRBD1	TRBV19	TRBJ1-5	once	TGTGCCAGTAGTATCGGGTCAGGGGGCTTCTATCAGCCCCAGCATTTT	CASSIGSGGFYQPQHF
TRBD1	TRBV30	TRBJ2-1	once	TGTGCCTGGAGTGACAGGGGCTATGAGCAGTTCTTC	CAWSDRGYEQFF
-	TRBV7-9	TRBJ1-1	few	TGTGCCAGCAGCTCTCAGGGGCGGATGAACACTGAAGCTTTCTTT	CASSSQGRMNTEAFF
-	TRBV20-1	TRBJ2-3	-	TGCAGTGCGCCAGCGGGAGATACGCAGTATTTT	CSAPAGDTQYF
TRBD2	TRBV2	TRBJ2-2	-	TGTGCCAGCAGAACTGTAGCGGGATCGAACACCGGGGAGCTGTTTTTT	CASRTVAGSNTGELFF
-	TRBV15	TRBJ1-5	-	TGTGCCACCAGCAGAGAGGGGCTTAGCAATCAGCCCCAGCATTTT	CATSREGLSNQPQHF
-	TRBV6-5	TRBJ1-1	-	TGTGCCAGCAGTTCCACCATCGAAGCTTTCTTT	CASSSTIEAFF
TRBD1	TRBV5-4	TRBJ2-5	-	TGTGCCAGCAGCTCGTACAGGGGGGTCAACGTGGAGACCCAGTACTTC	CASSSYRGVNVETQYF
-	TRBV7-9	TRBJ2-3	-	TGTGCCAGCAGCTTAGCTAGGGGAACAGATACGCAGTATTTT	CASSLARGTDTQYF
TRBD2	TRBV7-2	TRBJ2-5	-	TGTGCCAGCAGCTTGGGACTATCGGGAGGCGGAGGGGAGACCCAGTACTTC	CASSLGLSGGGGETQYF
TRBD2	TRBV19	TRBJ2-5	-	TGTGCCAGTAGGACTAGCGGGAGAGAGACCCAGTACTTC	CASRTSGRETQYF
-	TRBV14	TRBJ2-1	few	TGTGCCAGCAGCCATCTAGACTTCCACAATGAGCAGTTCTTC	CASSHLDFHNEQFF
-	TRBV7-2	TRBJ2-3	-	TGTGCCAGCAGCTTAACGCGACAGAGCACAGATACGCAGTATTTT	CASSLTRQSTDTQYF
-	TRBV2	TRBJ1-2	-	TGTGCCAGCAGCCAGGGGCGTAACTATGGCTACACCTTC	CASSQGRNYGYTF
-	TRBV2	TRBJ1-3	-	TGTGCCAGCAGTGATCAAATGGCGGGCACCATATATTTT	CASSDQMAGTIYF
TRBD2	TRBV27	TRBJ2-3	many	TGTGCCAGCAGTTATCGTCCGGGACTAGCGGGGGGGGATACGCAGTATTTT	CASSYRPGLAGGDTQYF
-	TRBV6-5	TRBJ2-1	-	TGTGCCAGCAGTTACTCCCGCGGGAATGAGCAGTTCTTC	CASSYSRGNEQFF
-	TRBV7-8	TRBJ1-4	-	TGTGCCAGCAGCCAAATCCTCCCGACAGTTTCGGGGGAAAAACTGTTTTTT	CASSQILPTVSGEKLFF
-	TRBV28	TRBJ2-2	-	TGTGCCAGCAGTTTCAACAGGGCGAACACCGGGGAGCTGTTTTTT	CASSFNRANTGELFF
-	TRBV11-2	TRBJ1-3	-	TGTGCCAGCAGCCCCTTGGTTGCCTCTGGAAACACCATATATTTT	CASSPLVASGNTIYF
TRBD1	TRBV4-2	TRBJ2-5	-	TGTGCCAGCAGTCAAGACAGGGCCCAAGAGACCCAGTACTTC	CASSQDRAQETQYF